This entry lists 23 T cell receptor beta chains sequenced from one sample in a study of response to subunit inactivated influenza vaccine. TCRdb itself ran the RT-PCR reads through MiXCR, one entry per CDR3 protein. The table includes hundreds of thousands of distinct CDR3 sequences, around 18% detected once. The sequencing used PBMCs from blood, collected more than 4 days after vaccination. The receptors stem from a man aged 45-65 years who received an inactivated influenza vaccine.

This clonotype was counted a few times. The chain carries TRBV5-1 and TRBJ2-5; D not certain. The length of the CDR3 is 14 residues. Deletions cut 3 bases from V and 3 bases from J, with 12 bases between. CDR1 is SGHRS, CDR2 YFSETQ, per germline. As DNA, the CDR3 is TGCGCCAGCAGCTCCACAAGCGCCAAAGAGACCCAGTACTTC. Protein product: CASSSTSAKETQYF.

The sample holds a few counts of this clonotype. This chain connects TRBV5-5 to TRBJ2-2, with 10 bases that match TRBD2. Germline CDR1 and CDR2: SGHKS and YYEKEE (reference sequence). V was pared by 0 bases and J by 6 bases, with 5 bases of the junction left unmatched. The CDR3 sequence is 16 residues long. The CDR3: CASSLAPSGSSGELFF. The CDR3 DNA follows: TGTGCCAGCAGCTTGGCCCCTAGCGGGAGCTCCGGGGAGCTGTTTTTT.

This clonotype has only a few counts. This chain connects TRBV4-1 to TRBJ2-7, with D possibly TRBD1 on 7 matching bases. The germline V gene has CDR1 MGHRA and CDR2 YSYEKL. V was shortened by 3 bases and J by 0 bases, with 12 bases between the two germline ends. The CDR3 loop spans 15 amino acids. The CDR3 DNA reads as TGCGCCAGCAGCCAGGAGGGACAGCGCTCCTACGAGCAGTACTTC. Translating gives CASSQEGQRSYEQYF.

The V and J genes are TRBV12-3 or TRBV12-4 and TRBJ2-1, with D perhaps TRBD1 (6 bases). This CDR3 is built from 14 residues. Trimming stripped 6 bases from V and 10 bases from J, with 19 bases between. Here the CDR3 reads CASSPHPGEYEQFF. Written as DNA, the CDR3 is TGTGCCAGCAGCCCCCATCCAGGGGAGTACGAGCAGTTCTTC.

J is TRBJ1-1 and V is TRBV3-1, with D possibly matching TRBD1 (5 bases). V lost 3 bases, J lost 3 bases, and 14 bases lay in between. The CDR3 covers 15 residues. The germline V gene encodes CDR1 LGHDT and CDR2 YNNKEL (reference sequence). Here the CDR3 DNA reads TGTGCCAGCAGCCATACACTCACCAGGGACACTGAAGCTTTCTTT. Its protein is CASSHTLTRDTEAFF.

The chain carries TRBV25-1 and TRBJ1-1; 9 nucleotides match TRBD1. The CDR3 has 14 residues. Trimming removed 5 bases from V and 4 bases from J; junction bases left unmatched: 5. CDR1 is MGHDK, CDR2 SYGVNS, per germline. The DNA of the CDR3 is TGTGCCAGCAGTACCCTGACAGGGGGCACTGAAGCTTTCTTT. It yields the protein CASSTLTGGTEAFF.

This clonotype was detected ten times or more. This chain joins TRBV20-1 and TRBJ2-3; the D gene is possibly TRBD2 (6 bases). CDR1 and CDR2 (germline): DFQATT, SNEGSKA (reference sequence). The CDR3 loop spans 15 amino acids. The ends were cut back, 0 bases at V and 0 bases at J, with 10 bases in the middle. The CDR3 spells CSARDGAGSTDTQYF. For the CDR3, the DNA is TGCAGTGCTAGAGATGGGGCGGGGAGCACAGATACGCAGTATTTT.

The J gene is TRBJ2-3, the V gene TRBV12-3 or TRBV12-4, with 8 bases matching TRBD2. Trimming took 5 bases from V and 4 from J; bases not matched to a gene: 11. This CDR3 is 16 amino acids long. Here the CDR3 DNA reads TGTGCCAGCAGTCGTCCCGGGACTAGGATCGCAGATACGCAGTATTTT. Protein: CASSRPGTRIADTQYF.

Regarding this clonotype: One junction end does not reproduce the germline sequence, and a read error may be involved. The rearrangement joins TRBV20-1 to TRBJ2-7; D perhaps matches TRBD2 (6 bases). The CDR3 is 15 residues long. Germline V CDR1 and CDR2: DFQATT, SNEGSKA (reference sequence). In DNA, the CDR3 is TGTAGTGCCCTTGACCTTAGCGGAGGGTCCTACGAGCAGTACTTC. Translation gives CSALDLSGGSYEQYF.

This clonotype was counted at least ten times. The V and J genes are TRBV6-5 and TRBJ1-6; D is perhaps TRBD1 (5 bases). V lost 4 bases and J 11 bases, leaving 15 bases between the germline ends. CDR3 length equals 14 residues. In germline, CDR1 is MNHEY, CDR2 SVGAGI. The CDR3 loop reads CASSFRVGIPPLHF. As DNA, the CDR3 is TGTGCCAGCAGTTTCAGGGTGGGGATTCCACCCCTCCACTTT.

This clonotype was detected many times. The J gene is TRBJ2-1, the V gene TRBV29-1; 7 bases map to TRBD2. Germline CDR1 and CDR2: SQVTM and ANQGSEA. V dropped 5 bases and J dropped 4; count of bases not matched to a gene: 8. The CDR3 spans 14 residues. CDR3 DNA: TGCAGCGTTAAATCCCGGGGGGTTTACAATGAGCAGTTCTTC. This codes for CSVKSRGVYNEQFF.

The chain combines TRBV4-1 with TRBJ2-3; weak D call: TRBD1 (5 bases). Germline V CDR1 and CDR2: MGHRA, YSYEKL. V lost 3 bases, J lost 2 bases, and 9 bases lay in between. The CDR3 extends over 14 amino acids. CDR3 protein: CASSHDSYTDTQYF. CDR3 coding DNA: TGCGCCAGCAGCCATGACAGCTACACAGATACGCAGTATTTT.

This chain links TRBV5-1 with TRBJ2-7; possible D gene TRBD1, 6 bases. This CDR3 is built from 13 residues. Germline CDR1 and CDR2: SGHRS and YFSETQ. V gave up 3 bases and J gave up 6 bases, with 13 bases separating them. CDR3 coding DNA: TGCGCCAGCAGCTATACGGACAGATCCGAGCAGTACTTC. Protein sequence: CASSYTDRSEQYF. Drawing the rest from reference TRBV5-1 and TRBJ2-7, the complete variable domain is KAGVTQTPRYLIKTRGQQVTLSCSPISGHRSVSWYQQTPGQGLQFLFEYFSETQRNKGNFPGRFSGRQFSNSRSEMNVSTLELGDSALYLCASSYTDRSEQYFGPGTRLTVT.

This clonotype was recorded a few times. The chain recombines TRBV12-3 or TRBV12-4 with TRBJ2-7, with a tentative D call TRBD1 (6 bases). The CDR3 extends over 13 amino acids. Trimming shortened V by 7 bases and J by 2 bases, and 12 bases separated the two germline ends. CDR3 DNA sequence: TGTGCCAGCAAACACAGGGAAACCTACGAGCAGTACTTC. Encoded protein: CASKHRETYEQYF.

Only a few counts were recorded for this clonotype. The rearrangement joins TRBV29-1 to TRBJ2-7, with TRBD1 identical over 8 bases. With 5 bases clipped from V and 4 bases from J, the junction kept 4 bases outside the gene matches. The germline V gene encodes CDR1 SQVTM and CDR2 ANQGSEA. The CDR3 covers 12 residues. The CDR3 loop is CSVSGTGYEQYF. The CDR3 DNA is TGCAGCGTTTCCGGGACAGGATACGAGCAGTACTTC.

The chain employs TRBV4-3 and TRBJ2-7, with 12 bases identical to TRBD2. CDR1 and CDR2 from the germline V gene are LGHNA and YSLEER. Trimming at V came to 0 bases and at J to 4 bases, leaving 10 bases not matched to a gene. This CDR3 comprises 18 residues. In DNA form, the CDR3 reads TGCGCCAGCAGCCAAGATCTTGTGACTAGCGGGAGTAGGTACGAGCAGTACTTC. It yields the protein CASSQDLVTSGSRYEQYF.

The genes are TRBV4-1 and TRBJ1-5; D is unresolved. Trimming removed 0 bases from V and 2 bases from J, with 11 bases in between. This CDR3 is built from 16 residues. The V gene's germline CDR1 is MGHRA and CDR2 YSYEKL. CDR3 sequence reads: CASSQERLRGNQPQHF. CDR3 nucleotides: TGCGCCAGCAGCCAAGAGCGCCTTAGGGGCAATCAGCCCCAGCATTTT.

This clonotype was counted between two and nine times. This CDR3 is CASSLGGFEQFF. The CDR3 DNA sequence: TGTGCCAGCAGCTTGGGAGGGTTTGAGCAGTTCTTC. The V call is TRBV5-6, the J call TRBJ2-1, with D tentatively TRBD2 (5 bases). Per the germline V gene, CDR1 is SGHDT and CDR2 is YYEEEE. The CDR3 runs to 12 residues. V was trimmed by 0 bases and J by 9 bases, leaving 7 bases between them.

The chain carries TRBV5-1 and TRBJ2-5; a possible D gene is TRBD1 (6 bases). Germline V gene sequence: CDR1 SGHRS, CDR2 YFSETQ. The length of the CDR3 is 16 residues. V was cut by 0 bases and J by 2 bases, with 14 bases left in between. The CDR3 coding sequence is TGCGCCAGCAGCTTGGTTGGGGGCGGTTTACAAGAGACCCAGTACTTC. The encoded protein is CASSLVGGGLQETQYF.

The chain combines TRBV12-3 or TRBV12-4 with TRBJ2-1; weak D call: TRBD2 (6 bases). There are 14 residues in the CDR3. V was clipped by 7 bases and J by 9 bases, with 19 bases between them. The CDR3 sequence is CASTSRRAGIEQFF. Here the CDR3 DNA reads TGTGCCAGCACCTCCAGGAGGGCCGGGATTGAGCAGTTCTTC.

This clonotype came up a few times. The rearrangement uses TRBV20-1 and TRBJ1-1, with D maybe TRBD1 (5 bases). In germline, CDR1 is DFQATT, CDR2 SNEGSKA (reference sequence). This CDR3 comprises 13 residues. V was clipped by 6 bases and J by 2 bases, with 13 bases between them. The CDR3 here is CSAPDTANTEAFF. CDR3 nucleotide sequence: TGCAGTGCCCCGGACACAGCCAACACTGAAGCTTTCTTT.

The chain uses TRBV7-9 and TRBJ2-1; TRBD1 agrees at 7 bases. This CDR3 has 14 residues. J was trimmed by 7 bases and V by 5 bases; bases with no gene match: 8. Germline V CDR1 and CDR2: SEHNR, FQNEAQ (reference sequence). The CDR3 nucleotides read TGTGCCAGCAGCGAGACAGGGTTTTGGAATGAGCAGTTCTTC. Its translation is CASSETGFWNEQFF.

V and J are TRBV3-1 and TRBJ1-5; 7 nucleotides line up with TRBD1. The V and J ends lost 8 bases and 2 bases, in that order; junction bases with no gene match: 3. The germline V gene encodes CDR1 LGHDT and CDR2 YNNKEL (reference sequence). The CDR3 runs 13 residues. Here the CDR3 reads CASQGGGNQPQHF. The CDR3 region has the DNA TGTGCCAGCCAGGGGGGGGGCAATCAGCCCCAGCATTTT.